Listed below are T cell receptor beta chains from one sample, sequenced in a study of early T cells in non-severe SARS-CoV-2 infection. Each CDR3 protein is one row after TCRdb ran MiXCR on the 5' RACE reads. The top ten hold 3.5% to 4% of the sample, which has fewer than 120,000 distinct CDR3 sequences, 10% to 15% seen once. The sequencing used whole blood, collected at baseline. All receptors derive from an adult who was a healthcare worker with PCR-confirmed SARS-CoV-2 infection or an uninfected control (not recorded which). The conserved cysteine and the conserved F or W are not part of the CDR3 here. D genes are given only for firm matches. Only part of the rows carry a size: once, few, many, or a class if the clone is expanded.

len	d_gene	j_gene	v_gene	abundance	CDR3aa
12	-	TRBJ2-1	TRBV7-2	few	ASSSMGNTHEQF
10	-	TRBJ1-5	TRBV19	few	ASNQRAQPQH
11	-	TRBJ2-3	TRBV20-1	-	SAGLAGTDTQY
13	-	TRBJ1-6	TRBV15	few	ATSREGSSNSPLH
16	TRBD2	TRBJ2-5	TRBV3-1	-	ASSQAKGLAGRQETQY
12	TRBD1	TRBJ1-1	TRBV6-6	few	ASSSGTGDTEAF
12	-	TRBJ2-1	TRBV7-2	many	ASSFRRADNEQF
15	-	TRBJ1-1	TRBV7-2	many	ASSLAGLARVNTEAF
13	-	TRBJ1-1	TRBV11-1	many	ASSLGQGSNTEAF
12	TRBD2	TRBJ2-5	TRBV11-2	many	ASSSGLAMETQY